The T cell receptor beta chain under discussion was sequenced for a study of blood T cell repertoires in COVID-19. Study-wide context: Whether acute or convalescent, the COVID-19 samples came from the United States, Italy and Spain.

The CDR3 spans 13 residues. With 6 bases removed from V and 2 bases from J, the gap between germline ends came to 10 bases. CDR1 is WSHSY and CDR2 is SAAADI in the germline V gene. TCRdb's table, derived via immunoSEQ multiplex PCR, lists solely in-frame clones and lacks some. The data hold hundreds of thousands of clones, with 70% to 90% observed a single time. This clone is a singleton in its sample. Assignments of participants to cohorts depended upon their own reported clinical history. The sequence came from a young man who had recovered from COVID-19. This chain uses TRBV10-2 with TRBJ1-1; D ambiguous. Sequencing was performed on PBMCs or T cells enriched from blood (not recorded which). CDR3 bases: TGCGCCAGCAGCGCCGGGAAAAACACTGAAGCTTTCTTT. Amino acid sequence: CASSAGKNTEAFF.